The clone carrying this T cell receptor (beta chain) was seen many times. Its specificity is unknown. The read falls 3 residues short of the CDR3 end, and the missing part is taken from the germline J gene. Each donor provided 5 to 8 ml of heparinized whole blood. The data belong to a study of T cell clonality in common variable immunodeficiency. The study, taken as a whole, reports: The cause of increased CVID clonality remains unclear without subpopulation sequencing. Repertoire-complication correlations in CVID were limited by patient heterogeneity.

The V and J ends lost 8 bases and 4 bases, in that order; junction bases with no gene match: 5. This CDR3 has 13 residues. Germline assignment: CDR1 LNHDA and CDR2 SQIVND (reference sequence). Control and CVID samples contributed equal amounts of genomic DNA. Measured with immunoSEQ multiplex PCR; TCRdb has only the in-frame clones, and not every one. The sample contains 30,000 to 40,000 clones, none of them singletons. The TCR was taken from a person aged 18-69 years in good health. The rearrangement joins TRBV19 to TRBJ2-7; 10 nucleotides match TRBD1. Sequencing was carried out using peripheral blood mononuclear cells. The CDR3 is CASSGQGDYEQYF. The covered CDR3 bases are TGTGCCAGTTCCGGACAGGGGGATTACGAG.